These 25 T cell receptor beta chains were all obtained from the same sample, sequenced in a study of T cells in Graves' hyperthyroidism and ophthalmopathy. Amplified regions were TCR beta CDR3 sequences from RNA transcripts. TCR CDR3 underwent first-round RT-PCR with the HTBI primer set. TCRdb reanalysed the multiplex PCR reads using MiXCR and keeps one entry per CDR3 protein. The sample includes around 300,000 distinct CDR3 sequences, approximately 15% seen only once; the top ten take under 30%. The sample comprised blood. These receptors were taken from a young woman with Graves' hyperthyroidism.

The genes are TRBV28 and TRBJ2-7, with a weak D call TRBD2 (5 bases). Germline CDR1 and CDR2: MDHEN and SYDVKM. The CDR3 is made up of 18 amino acids. The V end was cut by 3 bases, the J end by 2 bases, with 23 bases between. The CDR3 loop reads CASSFLRRAGSLTYEQYF. Here the CDR3 DNA reads TGTGCCAGCAGTTTTCTCCGCCGGGCGGGCAGCTTAACCTACGAGCAGTACTTC.

This clonotype was seen repeatedly, ten times or more. The V call is TRBV2, the J call TRBJ2-7, with D unclear. The CDR3 loop spans 12 amino acids. V was shortened by 1 base and J by 9 bases, with 10 bases between the two germline ends. The germline V gene has CDR1 SNHLY and CDR2 FYNNEI. In DNA, the CDR3 is TGTGCCAGCAGTGAAGACTTCTCAGGGCAGTACTTC. This gives the protein CASSEDFSGQYF.

This clonotype came up many times. The chain joins TRBV11-1 to TRBJ2-5; weak D call: TRBD1 (6 bases). Germline CDR1 reads SGHAT; CDR2 reads FQDESV (reference sequence). The CDR3 is 12 amino acids. Trimming removed 8 bases at V and 14 bases at J, with 21 bases between. The CDR3 DNA reads TGTGCCAGCTCCTCAAGATCGGGACAAGATTACTTC. Its translation: CASSSRSGQDYF.

The chain joins TRBV7-2 to TRBJ1-4; D unclear. Germline V gene sequence: CDR1 SGHTA, CDR2 FQGNSA. The V gene lost 2 bases and the J gene lost 0 bases, with 10 bases spanning the gap. This CDR3 has 16 amino acids. The CDR3 nucleotides are TGTGCCAGCAGCTTATGGGCAGCTTCAACTAATGAAAAACTGTTTTTT. Protein product: CASSLWAASTNEKLFF. The whole variable domain, remainder taken from reference TRBV7-2 and TRBJ1-4, is GAGVSQSPSNKVTEKGKDVELRCDPISGHTALYWYRQSLGQGLEFLIYFQGNSAPDKSGLPSDRFSAERTGGSVSTLTIQRTQQEDSAVYLCASSLWAASTNEKLFFGSGTQLSVL.

This clonotype was found many times. The chain recombines TRBV7-8 with TRBJ1-5; D unclear. V was clipped by 1 base and J by 0 bases, with 16 bases between them. This CDR3 has 18 residues. Germline assignment: CDR1 SGHVS and CDR2 FQNEAQ. The CDR3 loop is CASSLGRSGVYSNQPQHF. CDR3 DNA: TGTGCCAGCAGCTTAGGGCGCTCCGGGGTATATAGCAATCAGCCCCAGCATTTT.

This rearrangement joins TRBV9 to TRBJ1-5; D is uncertain. Germline V gene lookup returns CDR1 SGDLS and CDR2 YYNGEE. The V and J ends lost 3 bases and 4 bases respectively, with 11 bases between them. The CDR3 extends over 14 amino acids. CDR3: CASSAGLGNQPQHF. CDR3 bases: TGTGCCAGCAGCGCAGGACTGGGAAATCAGCCCCAGCATTTT.

The chain joins TRBV28 to TRBJ1-1; no clear D. Trimming took off 6 bases at V and 4 bases at J, with 15 bases between the two ends. Germline V lookup: CDR1 MDHEN, CDR2 SYDVKM. The CDR3 runs 14 residues. The CDR3 reads CASSPRYVGTEAFF. Here the CDR3 DNA reads TGTGCCAGCAGCCCTAGGTACGTCGGCACTGAAGCTTTCTTT.

V usage is TRBV28 and J usage is TRBJ1-5, with 7 bases lining up with TRBD1. Trimming at V came to 5 bases and at J to 3 bases, leaving 7 bases not matched to a gene. This CDR3 spans 15 amino acids. Germline lookup yields CDR1 MDHEN and CDR2 SYDVKM. This CDR3 reads CASSHPGQNNQPQHF. The CDR3 DNA sequence: TGTGCCAGCAGTCACCCGGGACAGAACAATCAGCCCCAGCATTTT.

This clonotype occurred many times. The chain recombines TRBV28 with TRBJ1-2; 8 nucleotides match TRBD1. This CDR3 comprises 16 residues. CDR1 and CDR2 (germline): MDHEN, SYDVKM. The trim removed 6 bases at V and 0 bases at J, leaving 9 bases unmatched. CDR3 loop: CASSEGGTGANYGYTF. Here the CDR3 DNA reads TGTGCCAGCAGCGAAGGGGGGACAGGAGCTAACTATGGCTACACCTTC.

This clonotype was seen repeatedly, ten times or more. The chain uses TRBV7-9 and TRBJ2-1; D gene unclear. The CDR3 runs to 12 residues. Germline assignment: CDR1 SEHNR and CDR2 FQNEAQ (reference sequence). Trimming cost V 2 bases and J 9 bases, with 8 bases left between them. CDR3 nucleotides: TGTGCCAGCAGCTTAAGTGGTGGTGAGCAGTTCTTC. Translation: CASSLSGGEQFF.

In its sample, this clonotype was seen many times. This rearrangement joins TRBV10-3 to TRBJ2-3, with D unresolved. The CDR3 sequence is 13 residues long. Trimming took 8 bases from V and 0 from J, leaving 9 bases between them. Looked up from germline, CDR1 is ENHRY and CDR2 is SYGVKD. The CDR3 here is CAIRAGSTDTQYF. The CDR3 coding sequence is TGTGCCATCCGTGCTGGGAGCACAGATACGCAGTATTTT.

This clonotype came up many times. The rearrangement links TRBV28 to TRBJ2-3; 12 nucleotides line up with TRBD2. The germline CDR1 and CDR2 sequences are MDHEN and SYDVKM. The trim removed 6 bases at V and 6 bases at J, leaving 10 bases unmatched. The CDR3 totals 16 residues. The DNA of the CDR3 is TGTGCCAGCAGCCTATATCTAGCGGGAGGGCAGGATACGCAGTATTTT. This encodes CASSLYLAGGQDTQYF.

This clonotype was observed many times. The DNA of the CDR3 is TGTGCCAGCAGTGAAGACTTATCACCCCTCCACTTT. It translates to CASSEDLSPLHF. The rearrangement uses TRBV2 and TRBJ1-6, with unresolved D. V shed 1 base and J shed 10 bases, with 5 bases lying between them. The CDR3 has 12 residues. CDR1 is SNHLY, CDR2 FYNNEI, per germline.

This clonotype was seen many times. This chain joins TRBV28 and TRBJ2-3; TRBD2 agrees at 8 bases. J was trimmed by 6 bases and V by 7 bases; bases with no gene match: 9. The CDR3 extends over 14 amino acids. CDR1 MDHEN and CDR2 SYDVKM come from the germline V gene. The CDR3 DNA reads TGTGCCAGCACCCCCGGGAGGGCTTATGATACGCAGTATTTT. This codes for CASTPGRAYDTQYF.

In its sample, this clonotype was seen many times. CDR3 nucleotide sequence: TGTGCCAGCAGTTCCGGGACACACTTGGGTCAGCCCCAGCATTTT. The encoded protein is CASSSGTHLGQPQHF. The genes are TRBV12-3 or TRBV12-4 and TRBJ1-5; weak D call: TRBD1 (6 bases). The CDR3 length is 15 residues. Trimming cost V 4 bases and J 6 bases, with 16 bases left between them.

J is TRBJ2-2 and V is TRBV11-1, with 10 bases that match TRBD2. The germline CDR1 and CDR2 sequences are SGHAT and FQDESV (reference sequence). Unmatched junction bases numbered 5, after V lost 4 bases and J lost 6 bases. The length of the CDR3 is 15 residues. The CDR3 loop reads CASSSGLAFSGELFF. The CDR3 DNA sequence: TGTGCCAGCAGCTCGGGACTAGCGTTTTCCGGGGAGCTGTTTTTT.

This clonotype was observed many times. The chain recombines TRBV7-8 with TRBJ2-1; TRBD2 matches 10 bases. J lost 4 bases, V lost 2 bases, and 5 bases had no gene match. From germline, CDR1 is SGHVS and CDR2 FQNEAQ. The CDR3 is made up of 16 amino acids. The CDR3, as DNA: TGTGCCAGCAGCTTAAGGTCGACTAGCGGGTACAATGAGCAGTTCTTC. Its protein is CASSLRSTSGYNEQFF.

Ten or more counts support this clonotype. This rearrangement joins TRBV12-3 or TRBV12-4 to TRBJ2-3; a weak D match, TRBD2 (5 bases). Between the trimmed V and J ends, which lost 7 bases and 3 bases, there was a span of 14 bases. The CDR3 sequence is 14 residues long. The chain's CDR3 is CASTERERTDTQYF. DNA for the CDR3: TGTGCCAGCACCGAGAGGGAGAGGACAGATACGCAGTATTTT.

This clonotype has more than one count but fewer than ten. This chain uses TRBV20-1 with TRBJ1-3; TRBD1 is a possible D gene (6 bases). V was shortened by 6 bases and J by 5 bases, with 23 bases between the two germline ends. The CDR3 is made up of 16 amino acids. The V gene's germline CDR1 is DFQATT and CDR2 SNEGSKA (reference sequence). The CDR3 DNA is TGCAGTGCCCTCCCCTCCGAGCCGGGACACCGAAACACCATATATTTT. Its protein product is CSALPSEPGHRNTIYF.

This clonotype came up a few times. The chain recombines TRBV20-1 with TRBJ2-1; D not resolved. Germline lookup yields CDR1 DFQATT and CDR2 SNEGSKA (reference sequence). This CDR3 region has 11 residues. The germline V and J ends were trimmed by 4 bases and 3 bases, with 4 bases remaining between them. The CDR3 loop reads CSANNYNEQFF. The CDR3 DNA is TGCAGTGCTAATAACTACAATGAGCAGTTCTTC.

This clonotype was detected ten times or more. The J gene is TRBJ2-1, the V gene TRBV9; D may be TRBD2 (6 bases). The CDR3 has 15 amino acids. Germline V gene sequence: CDR1 SGDLS, CDR2 YYNGEE. The germline V and J ends were trimmed by 4 bases and 9 bases, with 20 bases remaining between them. The CDR3 nucleotides read TGTGCCAGCAGCCCCTATAGGAGGGGCACAGGTGAGCAGTTCTTC. It specifies CASSPYRRGTGEQFF.

The sample holds many counts of this clonotype. The chain employs TRBV11-1 and TRBJ2-3, with TRBD2 matching over 9 bases. The junction had 6 bases not matched to a gene; V was cut back by 3 bases and J by 5 bases. CDR3 length: 15 amino acids. Germline V gene data show CDR1 as SGHAT and CDR2 as FQDESV (reference sequence). CDR3 in DNA: TGTGCCAGCAGCTTTAGCGGGAGAACGGGAGATACGCAGTATTTT. It specifies CASSFSGRTGDTQYF.

This clonotype has at least ten counts. The rearrangement uses TRBV11-2 and TRBJ1-3; the match to TRBD1 covers 11 bases. Germline values: CDR1 SGHAT, CDR2 FQNNGV. There are 17 residues in the CDR3. The V gene end was trimmed by 5 bases and the J gene end by 7 bases; junction bases not matched to a gene: 13. The DNA for the CDR3 is TGTGCCAGCAGCCCACTGAGGACAGGGGGCGTGTGGAACACCATATATTTT. Its protein is CASSPLRTGGVWNTIYF.

The chain recombines TRBV13 with TRBJ1-1; D is unresolved. Trimming pared 5 bases from V and 5 bases from J, leaving 12 bases between. This CDR3 has 13 amino acids. In germline, CDR1 is PRHDT, CDR2 FYEKMQ (reference sequence). CDR3 DNA sequence: TGTGCCAGCAGCCTAAACCGTGGAACTGAAGCTTTCTTT. As protein: CASSLNRGTEAFF.

This chain links TRBV28 with TRBJ2-2; possible D gene TRBD1, 6 bases. Germline-derived CDR1 and CDR2 are MDHEN and SYDVKM. There are 15 residues in the CDR3. V lost 4 bases to trimming and J lost 8 bases, with 17 bases between them. This chain's CDR3 is CASSSLGTHTGELFF. DNA of the CDR3: TGTGCCAGCAGTTCATTGGGGACACATACGGGGGAGCTGTTTTTT.